One sample yielded the 9 T cell receptor beta chains listed below, sequenced in a study of T cell responses to AZD1222 COVID-19 vaccine (dated by TCRdb to the early 2020s). Libraries were constructed by the immunoSEQ multiplex PCR assay. TCRdb's version of the immuneACCESS table is confined to in-frame rearrangements and falls short of the full clone set. An unresolved V gene accounts for under half of the shortfall where checked; the remainder is of unknown origin. Here the sample has 50,000 to 85,000 clones; less than 85% occur a single time. The ten largest clones add up to approximately 23% of the sample. In the paper's terms, the time point label means: baseline before first vaccination. The treatment or condition label on this specimen signifies: meningococcal conjugate vaccine given as trial control. This specimen consisted of peripheral blood, obtained on day 0 of MenACWY control vaccination. These TCRs come from an adult in good health.

V gene TRBV11-2 combines with J gene TRBJ2-7; D unresolved. The CDR3 runs to 13 residues. Trimming cost V 5 bases and J 8 bases, with 16 bases left between them. Germline CDR1 and CDR2: SGHAT and FQNNGV. The CDR3 is CASSLPWADKQYF. CDR3 DNA sequence: TGTGCCAGCAGCCTACCATGGGCGGATAAGCAGTACTTC.

The chain carries TRBV4-3 and TRBJ1-4; D perhaps matches TRBD1 (5 bases). This CDR3 region has 15 residues. Between the trimmed V and J ends, which lost 0 bases and 7 bases, there was a span of 12 bases. CDR1 is LGHNA and CDR2 is YSLEER in the germline V gene. CDR3: CASSQDRSGAEKLFF. The CDR3 coding sequence is TGCGCCAGCAGCCAAGATAGGTCCGGGGCTGAAAAACTGTTTTTT.

The chain employs TRBV28 and TRBJ2-7; 7 bases are shared with TRBD1. Trimming at V came to 4 bases and at J to 6 bases, leaving 12 bases not matched to a gene. Germline V lookup: CDR1 MDHEN, CDR2 SYDVKM. CDR3 length equals 15 residues. In DNA, the CDR3 is TGTGCCAGCAGTTCACGACAGGGCCCCTCTGTCGAGCAGTACTTC. It is translated as CASSSRQGPSVEQYF. The entire variable domain, with the rest obtained from reference TRBV28 and TRBJ2-7, is as follows: DVKVTQSSRYLVKRTGEKVFLECVQDMDHENMFWYRQDPGLGLRLIYFSYDVKMKEKGDIPEGYSVSREKKERFSLILESASTNQTSMYLCASSSRQGPSVEQYFGPGTRLTVT.

This clone was counted at least ten times. The CDR3 sequence: CASSMALGTGNTIYF. CDR3 coding DNA: TGTGCCAGTAGTATGGCGCTTGGGACTGGAAACACCATATATTTT. The chain uses TRBV19 and TRBJ1-3; D is unresolved. Germline CDR1 and CDR2: LNHDA and SQIVND (reference sequence). This CDR3 spans 15 amino acids. V shed 3 bases and J shed 2 bases, with 11 bases lying between them.

V usage is TRBV7-3 and J usage is TRBJ2-7, with 9 bases fitting TRBD1. The length of the CDR3 is 16 residues. With 3 bases clipped from V and 2 bases from J, the junction kept 8 bases outside the gene matches. The germline CDR1 and CDR2 sequences are SGHTA and FQGTGA. The CDR3 here is CASSFPQGQGTYEQYF. In DNA, the CDR3 is TGTGCCAGCAGCTTCCCCCAGGGACAGGGCACCTACGAGCAGTACTTC.

The rearrangement uses TRBV11-2 and TRBJ2-7; 9 nucleotides align to TRBD1. CDR3 length: 15 amino acids. V trimming: 5 bases; J trimming: 0 bases; junction bases outside the gene matches: 5. Germline loops: CDR1 SGHAT, CDR2 FQNNGV. The CDR3 nucleotides read TGTGCCAGCAGCCCGGGACAGGGATTCTCCTACGAGCAGTACTTC. This encodes CASSPGQGFSYEQYF.

This sequence joins TRBV9 and TRBJ1-4; D remains unclear. The CDR3 contains 16 residues. V was cut by 0 bases and J by 3 bases, with 12 bases left in between. The germline CDR1 and CDR2 sequences are SGDLS and YYNGEE. This CDR3 reads CASSVGADGANEKLFF. The CDR3 nucleotides are TGTGCCAGCAGCGTAGGGGCGGACGGAGCTAATGAAAAACTGTTTTTT.

The V call is TRBV29-1, the J call TRBJ2-7; a possible D gene is TRBD1 (5 bases). CDR3 length: 12 amino acids. With 1 base removed from V and 5 bases from J, the gap between germline ends came to 9 bases. Germline CDR1 reads SQVTM; CDR2 reads ANQGSEA. The CDR3 DNA reads TGCAGCGTTGAAGGGGCAGGGCACGAGCAGTACTTC. It specifies CSVEGAGHEQYF.

The V call is TRBV9, the J call TRBJ1-2; D uncertain. The V end was cut by 4 bases, the J end by 0 bases, with 13 bases between. The CDR3 totals 15 residues. CDR1 SGDLS and CDR2 YYNGEE come from the germline V gene. The CDR3 bases are TGTGCCAGCAGCTTCTCCCCCGACCCTAACTATGGCTACACCTTC. Translated, it gives CASSFSPDPNYGYTF. The whole variable domain, remainder taken from reference TRBV9 and TRBJ1-2, is DSGVTQTPKHLITATGQRVTLRCSPRSGDLSVYWYQQSLDQGLQFLIQYYNGEERAKGNILERFSAQQFPDLHSELNLSSLELGDSALYFCASSFSPDPNYGYTFGSGTRLTVV.